Each of the 19 T cell receptor beta chains below was sequenced from the same sample in a study of blood T cell repertoires in COVID-19. TCRdb keeps only in-frame clones here, not all; method: immunoSEQ multiplex PCR. The data hold 30,000 to 45,000 clones, with 65% to 85% observed a single time. The specimen sequenced was peripheral blood. The receptors were gathered from a man aged 55 to 69 in a cohort sampled during active COVID-19.

V usage is TRBV12-5 and J usage is TRBJ2-1; D is perhaps TRBD2 (6 bases). The CDR3 is made up of 15 amino acids. From germline, CDR1 is LGHNT and CDR2 FRNRAP. The V and J ends lost 2 bases and 4 bases respectively, with 12 bases between them. The CDR3 region is CASGLRAGRYNEQFF. For the CDR3, the DNA is TGTGCTAGTGGTTTGCGGGCGGGGAGATACAATGAGCAGTTCTTC. Using reference TRBV12-5 and TRBJ2-1 for the parts outside the CDR3, the full variable domain is DARVTQTPRHKVTEMGQEVTMRCQPILGHNTVFWYRQTMMQGLELLAYFRNRAPLDDSGMPKDRFSAEMPDATLATLKIQPSEPRDSAVYFCASGLRAGRYNEQFFGPGTRLTVL.

The chain has TRBV2 and TRBJ1-2; D perhaps matches TRBD1 (5 bases). Germline loops: CDR1 SNHLY, CDR2 FYNNEI. V was cut by 7 bases and J by 0 bases, with 15 bases left in between. This CDR3 region has 15 residues. The CDR3 here is CASTRDSTSNYGYTF. In nucleotides, the CDR3 is TGTGCCAGCACCCGGGACTCCACCTCTAACTATGGCTACACCTTC.

The chain uses TRBV4-2 and TRBJ2-3; a weak D match, TRBD1 (6 bases). CDR3 length: 14 residues. Germline-derived CDR1 and CDR2 are LGHNA and YNFKEQ. Trimming removed 1 base from V and 3 bases from J, with 8 bases in between. DNA of the CDR3: TGTGCCAGCAGCCAAGTCCAGGGGACAGATACGCAGTATTTT. This encodes CASSQVQGTDTQYF.

The rearrangement links TRBV28 to TRBJ2-1, with 7 bases aligning to TRBD2. CDR1 MDHEN and CDR2 SYDVKM come from the germline V gene. The V and J ends lost 5 bases and 6 bases, in that order; junction bases with no gene match: 13. CDR3 size: 16 residues. CDR3 region: CASSPLTGRGSNEQFF. Here the CDR3 DNA reads TGTGCCAGCAGTCCCCTAACGGGGCGGGGGTCCAATGAGCAGTTCTTC.

The J gene is TRBJ1-2, the V gene TRBV7-8, with 7 positions matching TRBD1. The CDR3 covers 15 residues. Per germline, CDR1 SGHVS and CDR2 FQNEAQ. V lost 5 bases and J lost 1; bases outside the gene matches: 7. The CDR3 bases are TGTGCCAGCAGCCGAGCCAACAGGGGTAACTATGGCTACACCTTC. Its protein is CASSRANRGNYGYTF.

This clone was seen only once. The chain joins TRBV18 to TRBJ2-7; 10 bases agree with TRBD2. V shed 2 bases and J 1 base; nucleotides not matched to a gene: 5. The CDR3 sequence is 16 residues long. Looked up from germline, CDR1 is KGHSH and CDR2 is LQKENI. In DNA form, the CDR3 reads TGTGCCAGCTCACCATATACTAGCGGGGAATCCTACGAGCAGTACTTC. Translation: CASSPYTSGESYEQYF.

The chain is built from TRBV7-2 and TRBJ1-2, with D tentatively TRBD1 (6 bases). Germline V gives CDR1 SGHTA, CDR2 FQGNSA. V lost 0 bases, J lost 6 bases, and 11 bases lay in between. The CDR3 runs to 14 residues. CDR3 sequence reads: CASSLAPQGNGYTF. The CDR3 coding sequence is TGTGCCAGCAGCTTAGCCCCGCAGGGGAATGGCTACACCTTC.

By its share, this clone is medium-sized. The V and J genes are TRBV27 and TRBJ2-6; D uncertain. V was trimmed by 0 bases and J by 0 bases, leaving 3 bases between them. Looked up from germline, CDR1 is MNHEY and CDR2 is SMNVEV (reference sequence). The CDR3 length is 15 residues. For the CDR3, the DNA is TGTGCCAGCAGTTTATCCCTCTCTGGGGCCAACGTCCTGACTTTC. It specifies CASSLSLSGANVLTF.

This chain connects TRBV10-3 to TRBJ2-5, with a weak D call TRBD2 (6 bases). In germline, CDR1 is ENHRY, CDR2 SYGVKD. Trimming shortened V by 7 bases and J by 5 bases, and 20 bases separated the two germline ends. The CDR3 length is 15 residues. The DNA of the CDR3 is TGTGCCATCAAAGGGGTGGAAGGAGGGCGCGAGACCCAGTACTTC. Translation gives CAIKGVEGGRETQYF.

This rearrangement joins TRBV6-2 or TRBV6-3 to TRBJ1-2, with no clear D. CDR1 and CDR2 from the germline V gene are MNHEY and SVGEGT. Trimming shortened V by 0 bases and J by 5 bases, and 10 bases separated the two germline ends. There are 14 residues in the CDR3. Here the CDR3 reads CASSYSTTSYGYTF. The CDR3 bases are TGTGCCAGCAGTTACTCGACGACAAGTTATGGCTACACCTTC.

In its sample, this clone was seen once. The V gene is TRBV5-4, the J gene TRBJ2-2; 8 bases match TRBD2. From germline, CDR1 is SGHNT and CDR2 YYREEE (reference sequence). Unmatched junction bases numbered 4, after V lost 2 bases and J lost 7 bases. This CDR3 comprises 14 residues. In DNA, the CDR3 is TGTGCCAGCAGCTTTAGCGGGGCTATCGGGGAGCTGTTTTTT. This codes for CASSFSGAIGELFF.

This chain links TRBV6-1 with TRBJ1-5; 8 bases line up with TRBD1. The CDR3 loop spans 18 amino acids. CDR1 and CDR2 from the germline V gene are MNHNS and SASEGT. V lost 4 bases and J lost 0; bases outside the gene matches: 11. CDR3 coding DNA: TGTGCCAGCAGTGCCGGGACAGGAGGAAAATATAGCAATCAGCCCCAGCATTTT. This translates into CASSAGTGGKYSNQPQHF.

The chain couples TRBV28 to TRBJ2-5; 7 bases map to TRBD1. Germline lookup yields CDR1 MDHEN and CDR2 SYDVKM. The CDR3 is made up of 15 amino acids. V lost 3 bases and J lost 9; bases outside the gene matches: 13. This CDR3 is CASSLTGTAALAQYF. In DNA, the CDR3 is TGTGCCAGCAGTTTGACCGGGACAGCCGCCTTGGCCCAGTACTTC.

The chain links TRBV7-3 to TRBJ2-7, with 7 bases aligning to TRBD1. The CDR3 length is 13 residues. V shed 4 bases, J shed 7 bases, and the junction held 7 bases outside the gene matches. Germline assignment: CDR1 SGHTA and CDR2 FQGTGA. The CDR3 loop reads CASSSRQGGEQYF. CDR3 nucleotide sequence: TGTGCCAGCAGCTCTCGACAGGGTGGAGAGCAGTACTTC. Using reference TRBV7-3 and TRBJ2-7 for the parts outside the CDR3, the full variable domain is GAGVSQTPSNKVTEKGKYVELRCDPISGHTALYWYRQSLGQGPEFLIYFQGTGAADDSGLPNDRFFAVRPEGSVSTLKIQRTERGDSAVYLCASSSRQGGEQYFGPGTRLTVT.

This chain connects TRBV7-9 to TRBJ1-6, with 7 bases identical to TRBD1. CDR3 length: 14 amino acids. Germline CDR1 SEHNR, CDR2 FQNEAQ (reference sequence). The junction had 5 bases not matched to a gene; V was cut back by 2 bases and J by 10 bases. The CDR3 spells CASSLPGQPSPLHF. DNA for the CDR3: TGTGCCAGCAGCTTACCGGGACAGCCCTCACCCCTCCACTTT.

The V gene is TRBV7-9, the J gene TRBJ2-5, with TRBD2 matching 11 bases. V gave up 5 bases and J gave up 4 bases; unmatched junction bases: 6. CDR3 length: 15 residues. CDR1 and CDR2 (germline): SEHNR, FQNEAQ (reference sequence). DNA of the CDR3: TGTGCCAGCAGCGATGAACTAGCGGGAGTAGAGACCCAGTACTTC. As protein: CASSDELAGVETQYF.

The rearrangement joins TRBV11-1 to TRBJ2-3, with D perhaps matching TRBD2 (5 bases). V lost 5 bases and J lost 3, with 6 bases in between. CDR1 is SGHAT and CDR2 is FQDESV in the germline V gene (reference sequence). The CDR3 length is 12 residues. The CDR3 coding sequence is TGTGCCAGCAGCCCGGGGACAGATACGCAGTATTTT. It encodes CASSPGTDTQYF.

The chain combines TRBV20-1 with TRBJ1-5; D call uncertain. V lost 6 bases and J lost 2, with 8 bases in between. Germline V gene data show CDR1 as DFQATT and CDR2 as SNEGSKA (reference sequence). This CDR3 has 12 amino acids. This chain's CDR3 is CSASSGNQPQHF. CDR3 in DNA: TGCAGTGCCAGTTCCGGCAATCAGCCCCAGCATTTT.

CDR3 residues: CASSLAGRGRVTDTQYF. As DNA, the CDR3 is TGTGCCAGCAGCTTGGCCGGCAGGGGGCGGGTCACAGATACGCAGTATTTT. This rearrangement joins TRBV5-5 to TRBJ2-3, with 8 bases aligning to TRBD1. Unmatched junction bases numbered 8, after V lost 0 bases and J lost 2 bases. The CDR3 is 17 amino acids. Germline V gene sequence: CDR1 SGHKS, CDR2 YYEKEE (reference sequence).